One sample yielded the 10 T cell receptor beta chains listed below, sequenced in a study of T-cell memory formation after mild COVID-19. MiXCR was run by TCRdb on the 5' RACE reads, yielding one entry per CDR3 protein. The sample carries tens of thousands of distinct CDR3 sequences, approximately 25% recorded once. Sequencing used PBMCs or a T cell subset sorted from them (not recorded which). The receptor set was obtained from a man between 18 and 35 years old who had mild COVID-19 (a few samples of this study predate the infection). Cell type and time point are not known.

This chain connects TRBV10-3 to TRBJ1-2; possibly TRBD1 for D (6 bases). Germline assignment: CDR1 ENHRY and CDR2 SYGVKD. This CDR3 spans 14 amino acids. V was shortened by 11 bases and J by 1 base, with 17 bases between the two germline ends. Written as DNA, the CDR3 is TGTGCCCACAACACGGCAGGGGTTAACTATGGCTACACCTTC. It is translated as CAHNTAGVNYGYTF.

The chain recombines TRBV4-1 with TRBJ2-1, with TRBD2 matching 8 bases. The CDR3 runs to 15 residues. CDR1 MGHRA and CDR2 YSYEKL come from the germline V gene. V trimming: 1 base; J trimming: 10 bases; junction bases outside the gene matches: 9. As DNA, the CDR3 is TGCGCCAGCAGCCAAGTTGGCGGGGGGCCATGGGAGCAGTTCTTC. This codes for CASSQVGGGPWEQFF.

This clonotype came up a few times. V usage is TRBV28 and J usage is TRBJ2-7, with D perhaps matching TRBD1 (6 bases). Germline V CDR1 and CDR2: MDHEN, SYDVKM. The CDR3 runs to 13 residues. V was cut by 3 bases and J by 3 bases, with 9 bases left in between. The CDR3 here is CASSLTGNYEQYV. The CDR3 bases are TGTGCCAGCAGTTTGACAGGTAACTACGAGCAGTACGTC.

This clonotype was counted between two and nine times. This sequence joins TRBV7-6 and TRBJ2-2; D remains ambiguous. Trimming left V 1 base short and J 4 bases short, with 13 bases between. This CDR3 region has 16 residues. Looked up from germline, CDR1 is SGHVS and CDR2 is FNYEAQ. This CDR3 is CASSLVVGQVTGELFF. As DNA, the CDR3 is TGTGCCAGCAGCTTAGTAGTAGGGCAAGTCACCGGGGAGCTGTTTTTT.

This clonotype was picked up one time. Written as DNA, the CDR3 is TGTGCCAGCAGTTCCCCCGTGGGGTTGAACACTGAAGCTTTCTTT. It specifies CASSSPVGLNTEAFF. This chain uses TRBV27 with TRBJ1-1; D unclear. Deletions cut 4 bases from V and 0 bases from J, with 12 bases between. This CDR3 comprises 15 residues. Germline values: CDR1 MNHEY, CDR2 SMNVEV (reference sequence).

V gene TRBV4-3 combines with J gene TRBJ2-3; D remains unclear. Trimming stripped 1 base from V and 4 bases from J, with 9 bases between. Per germline, CDR1 LGHNA and CDR2 YSLEER. The CDR3 is 14 residues long. This CDR3 reads CASSQADGSDTQYF. CDR3 in DNA: TGCGCCAGCAGCCAAGCGGACGGGTCAGATACGCAGTATTTT.

This clonotype was seen more than once but under ten times. The chain uses TRBV11-2 and TRBJ2-1; 10 nucleotides match TRBD2. The CDR3 is 15 residues long. After removal of 0 bases from V and 10 bases from J, the junction contained 6 bases not matched to a gene. Per the germline V gene, CDR1 is SGHAT and CDR2 is FQNNGV. The CDR3 coding sequence is TGTGCCAGCAGCTTAGAGGCCCTAGCGGGGGCCGAGCAGTTCTTC. Amino acids: CASSLEALAGAEQFF.

This clonotype appeared a few times. V and J are TRBV4-1 and TRBJ2-1, with a weak D call TRBD2 (6 bases). Looked up from germline, CDR1 is MGHRA and CDR2 is YSYEKL. The CDR3 is made up of 15 amino acids. V shed 1 base and J shed 7 bases, with 14 bases lying between them. The CDR3 DNA follows: TGCGCCAGCAGCCAAGGCACCGGACGGGGGAATGAGCAGTTCTTC. Encoded protein: CASSQGTGRGNEQFF.

The chain couples TRBV3-1 to TRBJ2-7; 7 bases line up with TRBD2. Germline loops: CDR1 LGHDT, CDR2 YNNKEL (reference sequence). CDR3 length: 15 residues. V shed 1 base and J 6 bases; nucleotides not matched to a gene: 9. The CDR3 DNA is TGTGCCAGCAGCCAAGGCGGACTAGTGGGCGCCGAGCAGTACTTC. Translation gives CASSQGGLVGAEQYF.

This clonotype was seen a few times. The gene calls are TRBV15 and TRBJ2-5, with a possible D match to TRBD1 (6 bases). Germline CDR1 LNHNV, CDR2 YYDKDF (reference sequence). The CDR3 extends over 16 amino acids. Trimming stripped 1 base from V and 0 bases from J, with 12 bases between. CDR3 coding DNA: TGTGCCACCAGCAGAGGTGTGGGGGCCGACCAAGAGACCCAGTACTTC. This codes for CATSRGVGADQETQYF.